The rows below give T cell receptor beta chains drawn from one sample of a study of T cells in tuberculosis. Assay: immunoSEQ multiplex PCR; the TCRdb copy retains only in-frame clones and omits some. The data contain nearly 60,000 clones, over 75% of them singletons. Sequenced material: CD1b-GMM tetramer-negative cells sorted from PBMCs. The receptors were sampled from an adult woman with latent tuberculosis. Each CDR3 is given with its conserved first and last residue. The order of the fields is clone size, CDR3 length, D gene, J gene, V gene, CDR3 protein, CDR3 DNA. The D gene is left open where the match is weak. Clone size is given for some rows only: seen once, a few or many times, or a class if the clone is expanded.

clone size: .
CDR3 length: 14
D gene: .
J gene: TRBJ2-2
V gene: TRBV2
CDR3 protein: CASSGGPNTGELFF
CDR3 DNA: TGTGCCAGCAGTGGGGGCCCTAACACCGGGGAGCTGTTTTTT

clone size: .
CDR3 length: 15
D gene: TRBD1
J gene: TRBJ2-3
V gene: TRBV6-5
CDR3 protein: CASSYLGQGTYTQYF
CDR3 DNA: TGTGCCAGCAGTTACCTAGGACAGGGTACCTATACGCAGTATTTT

clone size: .
CDR3 length: 16
D gene: TRBD2
J gene: TRBJ2-7
V gene: TRBV9
CDR3 protein: CASSVAWGEGFNEQYF
CDR3 DNA: TGTGCCAGCAGCGTAGCTTGGGGGGAGGGCTTCAACGAGCAGTACTTC

clone size: .
CDR3 length: 15
D gene: TRBD2
J gene: TRBJ2-3
V gene: TRBV2
CDR3 protein: CASSGVAGGTDTQYF
CDR3 DNA: TGTGCCAGCAGTGGCGTAGCGGGGGGCACAGATACGCAGTATTTT

clone size: .
CDR3 length: 14
D gene: .
J gene: TRBJ2-2
V gene: TRBV10-3
CDR3 protein: CAIAVQVTTGELFF
CDR3 DNA: TGTGCCATCGCGGTTCAAGTTACGACCGGGGAGCTGTTTTTT

clone size: .
CDR3 length: 14
D gene: .
J gene: TRBJ2-5
V gene: TRBV6-5
CDR3 protein: CASSYVLGGPDQYF
CDR3 DNA: TGTGCCAGCAGTTACGTCTTGGGTGGGCCTGATCAGTACTTC

clone size: .
CDR3 length: 15
D gene: .
J gene: TRBJ1-2
V gene: TRBV28
CDR3 protein: CASSTEAPRARGYTF
CDR3 DNA: TGTGCCAGCAGTACAGAGGCCCCGAGGGCGCGGGGCTACACCTTC

clone size: .
CDR3 length: 13
D gene: TRBD1
J gene: TRBJ2-1
V gene: TRBV5-4
CDR3 protein: CASSLQGANEQFF
CDR3 DNA: TGTGCCAGCAGCTTGCAGGGGGCCAATGAGCAGTTCTTC

clone size: .
CDR3 length: 16
D gene: .
J gene: TRBJ2-5
V gene: TRBV6-5
CDR3 protein: CASSYSSNWGPETQYF
CDR3 DNA: TGTGCCAGCAGTTACTCGAGTAATTGGGGGCCAGAGACCCAGTACTTC

clone size: .
CDR3 length: 15
D gene: .
J gene: TRBJ1-2
V gene: TRBV4-3
CDR3 protein: CASSPSGANNYGYTF
CDR3 DNA: TGCGCCAGCAGCCCTTCCGGAGCGAACAACTATGGCTACACCTTC

clone size: .
CDR3 length: 16
D gene: .
J gene: TRBJ2-7
V gene: TRBV19
CDR3 protein: CASSRTTGVSSYEQYF
CDR3 DNA: TGTGCCAGTAGCCGGACGACGGGGGTCTCTTCCTACGAGCAGTACTTC

clone size: .
CDR3 length: 16
D gene: TRBD1
J gene: TRBJ1-2
V gene: TRBV5-3
CDR3 protein: CARSKTGTGHHYGYTF
CDR3 DNA: TGTGCCAGAAGCAAAACCGGGACAGGACACCACTATGGCTACACCTTC

clone size: .
CDR3 length: 17
D gene: TRBD2
J gene: TRBJ2-7
V gene: TRBV4-1
CDR3 protein: CASSQEMGQAGSGEQYF
CDR3 DNA: TGCGCCAGCAGCCAAGAGATGGGGCAAGCGGGGTCAGGCGAGCAGTACTTC

clone size: .
CDR3 length: 16
D gene: TRBD1
J gene: TRBJ1-2
V gene: TRBV27
CDR3 protein: CASSLEGTGGRYGYTF
CDR3 DNA: TGTGCCAGCAGTTTAGAGGGGACAGGGGGCCGGTATGGCTACACCTTC

clone size: .
CDR3 length: 15
D gene: .
J gene: TRBJ1-6
V gene: TRBV6-1
CDR3 protein: CASSDGVEGHSPLHF
CDR3 DNA: TGTGCCAGCAGTGACGGGGTCGAGGGTCATTCACCCCTCCACTTT

clone size: .
CDR3 length: 14
D gene: TRBD1
J gene: TRBJ2-7
V gene: TRBV2
CDR3 protein: CASRAKGQGDEQYF
CDR3 DNA: TGTGCCAGCAGGGCTAAGGGACAGGGCGACGAGCAGTACTTC

clone size: .
CDR3 length: 14
D gene: .
J gene: TRBJ1-2
V gene: TRBV2
CDR3 protein: CASSDRGKDYGYTF
CDR3 DNA: TGTGCCAGCAGTGACAGGGGTAAAGACTATGGCTACACCTTC

clone size: .
CDR3 length: 16
D gene: .
J gene: TRBJ2-7
V gene: TRBV5-8
CDR3 protein: CASSLHTQVGAYEQYF
CDR3 DNA: TGTGCCAGCAGCCTCCATACACAGGTCGGTGCCTACGAGCAGTACTTC

clone size: .
CDR3 length: 15
D gene: TRBD2
J gene: TRBJ2-5
V gene: TRBV7-3
CDR3 protein: CASSPGLVPQETQYF
CDR3 DNA: TGTGCCAGCAGCCCTGGACTAGTACCCCAAGAGACCCAGTACTTC

clone size: once
CDR3 length: 15
D gene: TRBD1
J gene: TRBJ1-1
V gene: TRBV5-6
CDR3 protein: CASSPRYRGQTEAFF
CDR3 DNA: TGTGCCAGCAGCCCGAGGTACAGGGGGCAAACTGAAGCTTTCTTT

clone size: .
CDR3 length: 12
D gene: TRBD1
J gene: TRBJ1-5
V gene: TRBV27
CDR3 protein: CASQEGGQPQHF
CDR3 DNA: TGTGCCAGCCAAGAAGGGGGCCAGCCCCAGCATTTT

clone size: .
CDR3 length: 14
D gene: TRBD1
J gene: TRBJ1-1
V gene: TRBV7-3
CDR3 protein: CASSPGTGSTEAFF
CDR3 DNA: TGTGCCAGCAGCCCCGGGACAGGGAGCACTGAAGCTTTCTTT

clone size: once
CDR3 length: 13
D gene: .
J gene: TRBJ2-7
V gene: TRBV29-1
CDR3 protein: CSVLKNLTYEQYF
CDR3 DNA: TGCAGCGTTCTAAAAAACCTAACCTACGAGCAGTACTTC

clone size: .
CDR3 length: 15
D gene: .
J gene: TRBJ2-2
V gene: TRBV19
CDR3 protein: CASSSQGMGTGELFF
CDR3 DNA: TGTGCCAGTAGTTCCCAGGGGATGGGAACCGGGGAGCTGTTTTTT

clone size: .
CDR3 length: 16
D gene: .
J gene: TRBJ1-1
V gene: TRBV7-6
CDR3 protein: CASSHFYGGPDSEAFF
CDR3 DNA: TGTGCCAGCAGCCACTTCTACGGGGGGCCTGACTCTGAAGCTTTCTTT

clone size: .
CDR3 length: 14
D gene: .
J gene: TRBJ1-4
V gene: TRBV6-6
CDR3 protein: CASSYSTENEKLFF
CDR3 DNA: TGTGCCAGCAGTTACTCGACGGAGAATGAAAAACTGTTTTTT

clone size: .
CDR3 length: 14
D gene: .
J gene: TRBJ1-6
V gene: TRBV6-6
CDR3 protein: CASSKWDTYSPLHF
CDR3 DNA: TGTGCCAGCAGTAAGTGGGACACCTATTCACCCCTCCACTTT

clone size: .
CDR3 length: 13
D gene: .
J gene: TRBJ2-5
V gene: TRBV19
CDR3 protein: CASSKREEETQYF
CDR3 DNA: TGTGCCAGTAGTAAGAGAGAGGAGGAGACCCAGTACTTC

clone size: once
CDR3 length: 16
D gene: .
J gene: TRBJ1-5
V gene: TRBV19
CDR3 protein: CASSIDPRISNQPQHF
CDR3 DNA: TGTGCCAGTAGTATAGATCCGAGAATCAGCAATCAGCCCCAGCATTTT

clone size: .
CDR3 length: 19
D gene: .
J gene: TRBJ1-2
V gene: TRBV5-5
CDR3 protein: CASSLEPSRGGATIYGYTF
CDR3 DNA: TGTGCCAGCAGCTTGGAGCCCTCTAGGGGGGGGGCCACCATCTATGGCTACACCTTC

clone size: .
CDR3 length: 16
D gene: .
J gene: TRBJ1-5
V gene: TRBV6-1
CDR3 protein: CASSATVELSNQPQHF
CDR3 DNA: TGTGCCAGCAGTGCGACAGTGGAACTTAGCAATCAGCCCCAGCATTTT

clone size: few
CDR3 length: 12
D gene: .
J gene: TRBJ2-7
V gene: TRBV27
CDR3 protein: CASSLGSGEQYF
CDR3 DNA: TGTGCCAGCAGTTTAGGGAGTGGGGAGCAGTACTTC

clone size: .
CDR3 length: 15
D gene: .
J gene: TRBJ2-3
V gene: TRBV4-2
CDR3 protein: CASSQDEAAPDTQYF
CDR3 DNA: TGTGCCAGCAGCCAAGATGAGGCCGCACCAGATACGCAGTATTTT

clone size: .
CDR3 length: 13
D gene: .
J gene: TRBJ2-5
V gene: TRBV28
CDR3 protein: CASSLTGLETQYF
CDR3 DNA: TGTGCCAGCAGTTTAACAGGGCTAGAGACCCAGTACTTC

clone size: once
CDR3 length: 14
D gene: TRBD1
J gene: TRBJ1-1
V gene: TRBV6-1
CDR3 protein: CASSVYRGDTEAFF
CDR3 DNA: TGTGCCAGCAGTGTTTACAGGGGGGATACTGAAGCTTTCTTT

clone size: .
CDR3 length: 20
D gene: TRBD2
J gene: TRBJ2-3
V gene: TRBV7-7
CDR3 protein: CASSLVQREGQGSSTDTQYF
CDR3 DNA: TGTGCTAGCAGCTTAGTCCAGCGGGAGGGCCAAGGGTCTAGCACAGATACGCAGTATTTT

clone size: few
CDR3 length: 14
D gene: .
J gene: TRBJ1-5
V gene: TRBV7-9
CDR3 protein: CASSPTASNQPQHF
CDR3 DNA: TGTGCCAGCAGCCCGACTGCCAGCAATCAGCCCCAGCATTTT

clone size: .
CDR3 length: 15
D gene: TRBD1
J gene: TRBJ2-7
V gene: TRBV7-2
CDR3 protein: CASSSRQGPDYEQYF
CDR3 DNA: TGTGCCAGCAGCTCTAGACAGGGCCCCGACTACGAGCAGTACTTC

clone size: .
CDR3 length: 16
D gene: TRBD1
J gene: TRBJ1-6
V gene: TRBV7-2
CDR3 protein: CASSPRQGSYNSPLHF
CDR3 DNA: TGTGCCAGCAGCCCCAGACAGGGGTCCTATAATTCACCCCTCCACTTT

clone size: .
CDR3 length: 15
D gene: TRBD1
J gene: TRBJ1-1
V gene: TRBV19
CDR3 protein: CASRDPGQGMPEAFF
CDR3 DNA: TGTGCCAGTAGGGACCCGGGACAGGGAATGCCTGAAGCTTTCTTT

clone size: .
CDR3 length: 14
D gene: .
J gene: TRBJ2-3
V gene: TRBV7-9
CDR3 protein: CASSSGLPTDTQYF
CDR3 DNA: TGTGCCAGCAGCTCGGGTCTTCCTACAGATACGCAGTATTTT